This T cell receptor beta chain was identified during a study of CD8 T cells in Susac syndrome. Sequencing targeted TCR beta in blood CD8+ and CD4+ T cells. Reverse transcription of roughly 0.45 to 1 ug RNA was performed with random hexamers. TCRdb reprocessed the immunoSEQ multiplex PCR reads with MiXCR, giving one entry per CDR3 protein. The repertoire holds a few hundred thousand distinct CDR3 sequences, with approximately 95% as singletons. The CDR3 is 16 residues long. V was pared by 1 base and J by 6 bases, with 7 bases of the junction left unmatched. Germline CDR1 and CDR2: LGHDT and YNNKEL (reference sequence).

The specimen sequenced was CD4+ T cells from PBMCs. The receptor comes from a human donor with multiple sclerosis. The chain recombines TRBV3-1 with TRBJ2-1; 9 bases align to TRBD2. The CDR3 DNA sequence: TGTGCCAGCAGCCAAGGCCCCAGCGGGAGGACCAATGAGCAGTTCTTC. Its translation: CASSQGPSGRTNEQFF.